There are a few counts of the clone carrying this TCR beta chain. What it binds is not known. CDR3 length: 14 residues. CDR1 and CDR2 from the germline V gene are MGHRA and YSYEKL. V was pared by 1 base and J by 5 bases, with 9 bases between. The source of the sample is a study of shared clonotypes between healthy human individuals. Method: immunoSEQ multiplex PCR; TCRdb's copy keeps in-frame clones and lacks some. The sample holds about 380,000 clones, roughly 96% seen once. Whole-study findings and limits: The sharing of 4.5% to 6.5% of naive CD4 clonotypes was seen across a few donors. There were few donors, and this limited the genetic and exposure-history diversity represented.

This receptor was obtained from a man aged 25 to 40 in good health. Material: memory CD8+ T cells sorted from blood. Subset indicated: CD45RO+ cells pooled with CCR7-negative TemRA cells. V usage is TRBV4-1 and J usage is TRBJ1-5; D is unresolved. As DNA, the CDR3 is TGCGCCAGCAGCCAAGTGGTCAGCTATCAGCCCCAGCATTTT. Its protein product is CASSQVVSYQPQHF.